The 21 T cell receptor beta chains presented below share a single source sample, sequenced in a study of molecular identifiers for immune sequencing clone quantification. TCRdb independently ran MiXCR on the PCR reads; one entry per CDR3 protein. The sample shows about 36,000 distinct CDR3 sequences, about 18% of them seen only once. The sequenced sample consisted of naive CD8+ T cells from blood, with Jurkat cell RNA spiked in. Stated subset: FACS-sorted CD8+CD4-CCR7+CD45RA+ naive T cells. These TCRs come from a human donor in good health. Some libraries in this study had Jurkat cell RNA spiked in.

This clonotype was seen at least ten times. J is TRBJ1-2 and V is TRBV27; TRBD1 matches 8 bases. The V gene's germline CDR1 is MNHEY and CDR2 SMNVEV (reference sequence). Trimming cost V 5 bases and J 8 bases; bases outside gene matches: 7. This CDR3 has 13 residues. The CDR3 region is CASSPWTGSGYTF. DNA of the CDR3: TGTGCCAGCAGTCCCTGGACAGGGTCCGGCTACACCTTC.

There are a few counts of this clonotype. This rearrangement joins TRBV14 to TRBJ2-3, with TRBD2 matching 14 bases. V dropped 3 bases and J dropped 4; count of bases not matched to a gene: 12. The germline gives CDR1 SGHDN, CDR2 FVKESK. CDR3 length: 19 amino acids. The CDR3, as DNA: TGTGCCAGCAGCCATGGCCTGGGACTAGCGGGAGAATGGTCAGATACGCAGTATTTT. Amino acids: CASSHGLGLAGEWSDTQYF.

In its sample, this clonotype was seen many times. The DNA of the CDR3 is TGTGCCAGCAGCGATATTTGGACTAGCGGGCTCGACGAGCAGTACTTC. Protein product: CASSDIWTSGLDEQYF. The V and J genes are TRBV7-2 and TRBJ2-7, with 11 bases matching TRBD2. The CDR3 sequence is 16 residues long. Germline assignment: CDR1 SGHTA and CDR2 FQGNSA. V gave up 5 bases and J gave up 5 bases; unmatched junction bases: 11.

This clonotype has ten or more counts. The rearrangement uses TRBV29-1 and TRBJ2-1; the D gene is possibly TRBD1 (5 bases). The CDR3 is 14 amino acids. The germline gives CDR1 SQVTM, CDR2 ANQGSEA. V was clipped by 5 bases and J by 2 bases, with 13 bases between them. The DNA for the CDR3 is TGCAGCGTTTCCCTCCCCAGGGCCTACAATGAGCAGTTCTTC. Its protein is CSVSLPRAYNEQFF.

This clonotype appeared many times. The rearrangement joins TRBV6-6 to TRBJ2-7; 7 bases map to TRBD2. The ends lost 8 bases at V and 6 bases at J; junction bases unmatched: 7. Germline lookup yields CDR1 MNHNY and CDR2 SVGAGI (reference sequence). CDR3 size: 12 residues. The CDR3 nucleotides read TGTGCCAGCGGGGGAGGGGTTGGCGAGCAGTACTTC. Amino acids: CASGGGVGEQYF.

This clonotype was recorded at least ten times. The CDR3 loop is CASGTYNEQFF. In DNA form, the CDR3 reads TGTGCCAGCGGCACCTACAATGAGCAGTTCTTC. The chain carries TRBV6-2 or TRBV6-3 and TRBJ2-1; D gene uncertain. V dropped 8 bases and J dropped 2 bases, with 4 bases sitting between them. CDR3 length: 11 residues. Germline V CDR1 and CDR2: MNHEY, SVGEGT.

This chain links TRBV29-1 with TRBJ2-3, with TRBD2 matching 11 bases. The CDR3 covers 14 residues. V dropped 5 bases and J dropped 3; count of bases not matched to a gene: 4. The germline V gene has CDR1 SQVTM and CDR2 ANQGSEA. The DNA of the CDR3 is TGCAGCGTTTTGGGACTAGCGGAAACAGATACGCAGTATTTT. Residues: CSVLGLAETDTQYF.

There are many counts of this clonotype. V is TRBV27 and J is TRBJ2-1, with TRBD2 matching over 9 bases. Germline CDR1 reads MNHEY; CDR2 reads SMNVEV (reference sequence). The CDR3 is made up of 17 amino acids. V dropped 5 bases and J dropped 4; count of bases not matched to a gene: 12. The CDR3 is CASSPYKLAGQYNEQFF. CDR3 nucleotide sequence: TGTGCCAGCAGTCCCTACAAACTAGCGGGCCAATACAATGAGCAGTTCTTC.

The rearrangement links TRBV25-1 to TRBJ2-1; tentative D call: TRBD2 (5 bases). Trimming cost V 5 bases and J 9 bases, with 8 bases left between them. The CDR3 sequence is 11 residues long. The V gene's germline CDR1 is MGHDK and CDR2 SYGVNS. CDR3 coding DNA: TGTGCCAGCAGTTCCGCGGGTGAGCAGTTCTTC. Translation gives CASSSAGEQFF.

This clonotype has more than one count but fewer than ten. The chain recombines TRBV20-1 with TRBJ2-1, with 10 nucleotides matching TRBD2. The ends lost 5 bases at V and 6 bases at J; junction bases unmatched: 7. Germline loops: CDR1 DFQATT, CDR2 SNEGSKA (reference sequence). This CDR3 region has 14 residues. The CDR3 sequence: CSALLLAGVNEQFF. CDR3 DNA: TGCAGTGCTCTCCTTCTAGCGGGAGTCAATGAGCAGTTCTTC.

In this sample, this clonotype turned up many times. This chain connects TRBV20-1 to TRBJ2-3; a possible D gene is TRBD2 (6 bases). V gave up 3 bases and J gave up 1 base, with 23 bases separating them. This CDR3 has 18 amino acids. Germline lookup yields CDR1 DFQATT and CDR2 SNEGSKA (reference sequence). CDR3 bases: TGCAGTGCTAGGTCGGCCTCCAATTTGGGGAGGCGCACAGATACGCAGTATTTT. As protein: CSARSASNLGRRTDTQYF.

This clonotype was detected many times. This rearrangement joins TRBV7-9 to TRBJ2-7, with TRBD1 matching over 8 bases. Trimming took 3 bases from V and 4 from J; bases not matched to a gene: 8. The germline gives CDR1 SEHNR, CDR2 FQNEAQ (reference sequence). CDR3 length equals 15 residues. The CDR3 DNA reads TGTGCCAGCAGCTTTGGACAGGGTAAAGAGTACGAGCAGTACTTC. The encoded protein is CASSFGQGKEYEQYF.

This clonotype was recorded at least ten times. This chain joins TRBV5-5 and TRBJ2-5, with 9 bases identical to TRBD2. Germline trimming cut 1 base from V and 4 bases from J; bases unmatched to any gene: 5. Per the germline V gene, CDR1 is SGHKS and CDR2 is YYEKEE (reference sequence). The CDR3 is 15 amino acids. The CDR3 sequence is CASSLFSAGGETQYF. The CDR3 region has the DNA TGTGCCAGCAGCTTGTTTTCAGCGGGAGGAGAGACCCAGTACTTC.

This clonotype was seen many times. The rearrangement uses TRBV4-2 and TRBJ2-5; 8 nucleotides match TRBD1. Germline loops: CDR1 LGHNA, CDR2 YNFKEQ. With V trimmed by 6 bases and J by 9 bases, 12 bases remained unmatched. The CDR3 totals 14 residues. The DNA of the CDR3 is TGTGCCAGCAGTCAGACAGGGGTAGAGTCCCCCCAGTACTTC. Amino acids: CASSQTGVESPQYF.

This clonotype was counted between two and nine times. V gene TRBV4-3 combines with J gene TRBJ2-3; 10 bases are a match to TRBD2. This CDR3 contains 15 residues. V shed 7 bases, J shed 5 bases, and the junction held 9 bases outside the gene matches. CDR1 is LGHNA, CDR2 YSLEER, per germline. The CDR3 here is CASTALAGSLDTQYF. The DNA of the CDR3 is TGCGCCAGCACCGCACTAGCGGGAAGCTTAGATACGCAGTATTTT.

This clonotype has ten or more counts. J is TRBJ1-1 and V is TRBV20-1, with TRBD1 identical over 7 bases. V trimming: 3 bases; J trimming: 0 bases; junction bases outside the gene matches: 4. This CDR3 has 14 amino acids. Germline CDR1 DFQATT, CDR2 SNEGSKA (reference sequence). The chain's CDR3 is CSASDRVVNTEAFF. DNA for the CDR3: TGCAGTGCTAGCGACAGGGTGGTGAACACTGAAGCTTTCTTT.

This clonotype was counted many times. This chain connects TRBV5-5 to TRBJ2-7, with TRBD1 matching 7 bases. The trim removed 4 bases at V and 3 bases at J, leaving 7 bases unmatched. This CDR3 comprises 14 residues. In germline, CDR1 is SGHKS, CDR2 YYEKEE (reference sequence). As DNA, the CDR3 is TGTGCCAGCAGCCCACCGACAGGGATCTACGAGCAGTACTTC. As protein: CASSPPTGIYEQYF.

The sample holds many counts of this clonotype. The chain is built from TRBV4-3 and TRBJ1-3; D is unresolved. The CDR3 contains 18 residues. Trimming removed 0 bases at V and 0 bases at J, with 15 bases between. Per germline, CDR1 LGHNA and CDR2 YSLEER. CDR3 protein: CASSQDQTRFSSGNTIYF. CDR3 bases: TGCGCCAGCAGCCAAGATCAGACGAGGTTTTCCTCTGGAAACACCATATATTTT.

There are many counts of this clonotype. The V call is TRBV28, the J call TRBJ2-7; D ambiguous. Germline V lookup: CDR1 MDHEN, CDR2 SYDVKM. The CDR3 has 16 amino acids. V was trimmed by 5 bases and J by 3 bases, leaving 20 bases between them. CDR3 in amino acids: CASSLLNPSSGYEQYF. The CDR3 DNA reads TGTGCCAGCAGTCTTTTAAACCCCTCGTCCGGCTACGAGCAGTACTTC.

This clonotype was counted ten times or more. The chain employs TRBV20-1 and TRBJ2-4; D remains ambiguous. This CDR3 region has 15 residues. Trimming stripped 6 bases from V and 7 bases from J, with 22 bases between. Germline loops: CDR1 DFQATT, CDR2 SNEGSKA (reference sequence). The CDR3 DNA reads TGCAGTGCCCCCATGGTTTGGCCCCGTCGCAACATTCAGTACTTC. It translates to CSAPMVWPRRNIQYF.

This clonotype is termed medium-sized. This chain uses TRBV29-1 with TRBJ2-1; no clear D gene. Trimming left V 4 bases short and J 4 bases short, with 5 bases between. There are 11 residues in the CDR3. The V gene's germline CDR1 is SQVTM and CDR2 ANQGSEA. The CDR3 reads CSVVLYNEQFF. CDR3 in DNA: TGCAGCGTTGTTTTATACAATGAGCAGTTCTTC.